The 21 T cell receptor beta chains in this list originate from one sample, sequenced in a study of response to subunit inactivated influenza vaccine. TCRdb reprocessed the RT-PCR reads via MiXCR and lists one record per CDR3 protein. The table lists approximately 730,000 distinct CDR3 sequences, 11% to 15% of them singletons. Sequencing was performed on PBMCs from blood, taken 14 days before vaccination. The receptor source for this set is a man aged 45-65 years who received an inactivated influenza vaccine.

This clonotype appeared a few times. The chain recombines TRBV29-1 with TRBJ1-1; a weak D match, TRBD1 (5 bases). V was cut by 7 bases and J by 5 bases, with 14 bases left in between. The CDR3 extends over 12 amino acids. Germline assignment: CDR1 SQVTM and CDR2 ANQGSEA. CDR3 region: CSAFRDSTEAFF. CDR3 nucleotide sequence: TGCAGCGCCTTCAGGGATTCTACTGAAGCTTTCTTT. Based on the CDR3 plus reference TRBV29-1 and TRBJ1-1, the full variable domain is SAVISQKPSRDICQRGTSLTIQCQVDSQVTMMFWYRQQPGQSLTLIATANQGSEATYESGFVIDKFPISRPNLTFSTLTVSNMSPEDSSIYLCSAFRDSTEAFFGQGTRLTVV.

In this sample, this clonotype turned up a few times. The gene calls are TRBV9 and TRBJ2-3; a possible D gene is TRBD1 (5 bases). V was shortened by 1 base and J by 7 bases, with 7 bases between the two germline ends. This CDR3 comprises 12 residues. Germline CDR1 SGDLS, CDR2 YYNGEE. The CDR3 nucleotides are TGTGCCAGCAGCGTAACAGGAAATACGCAGTATTTT. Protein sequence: CASSVTGNTQYF.

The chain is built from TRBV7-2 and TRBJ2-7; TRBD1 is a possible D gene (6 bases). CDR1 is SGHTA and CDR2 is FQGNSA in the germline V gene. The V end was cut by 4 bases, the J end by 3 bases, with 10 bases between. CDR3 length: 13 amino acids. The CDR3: CASSSGQLYEQYF. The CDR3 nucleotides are TGTGCCAGCAGCTCAGGACAGCTCTACGAGCAGTACTTC.

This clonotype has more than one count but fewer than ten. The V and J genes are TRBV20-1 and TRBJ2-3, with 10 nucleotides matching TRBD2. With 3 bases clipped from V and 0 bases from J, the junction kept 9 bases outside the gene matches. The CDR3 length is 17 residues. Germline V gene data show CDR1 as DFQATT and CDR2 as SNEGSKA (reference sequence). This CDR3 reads CSASSAGGPMSTDTQYF. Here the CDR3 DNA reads TGCAGTGCTAGTTCAGCGGGAGGGCCGATGAGCACAGATACGCAGTATTTT.

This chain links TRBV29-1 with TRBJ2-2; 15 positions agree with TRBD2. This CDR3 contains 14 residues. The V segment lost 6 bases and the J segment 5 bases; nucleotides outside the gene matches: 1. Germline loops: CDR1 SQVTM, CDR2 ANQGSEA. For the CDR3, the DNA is TGCAGCGTCGGGACTAGCGGGAGGACCGGGGAGCTGTTTTTT. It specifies CSVGTSGRTGELFF.

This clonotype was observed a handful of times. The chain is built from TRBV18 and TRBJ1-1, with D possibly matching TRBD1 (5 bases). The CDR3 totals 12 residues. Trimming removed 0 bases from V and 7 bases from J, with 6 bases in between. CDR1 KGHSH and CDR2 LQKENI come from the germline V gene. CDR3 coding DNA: TGTGCCAGCTCACCACCCCAGGGTGAAGCTTTCTTT. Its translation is CASSPPQGEAFF.

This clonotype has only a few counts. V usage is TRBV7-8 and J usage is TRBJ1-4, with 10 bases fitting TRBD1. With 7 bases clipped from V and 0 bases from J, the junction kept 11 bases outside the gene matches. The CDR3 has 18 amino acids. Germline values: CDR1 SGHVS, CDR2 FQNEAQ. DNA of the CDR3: TGTGCCAGCACCCGTTCACCGACAGGGGGCTCAACTAATGAAAAACTGTTTTTT. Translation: CASTRSPTGGSTNEKLFF. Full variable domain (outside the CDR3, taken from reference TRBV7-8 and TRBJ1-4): GAGVSQSPRYKVAKRGQDVALRCDPISGHVSLFWYQQALGQGPEFLTYFQNEAQLDKSGLPSDRFFAERPEGSVSTLKIQRTQQEDSAVYLCASTRSPTGGSTNEKLFFGSGTQLSVL.

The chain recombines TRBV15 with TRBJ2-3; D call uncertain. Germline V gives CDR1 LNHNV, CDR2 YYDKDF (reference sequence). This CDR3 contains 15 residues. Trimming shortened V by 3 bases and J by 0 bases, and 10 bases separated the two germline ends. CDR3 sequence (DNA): TGTGCCACCAGCAGGAGGACGGCTAGCACAGATACGCAGTATTTT. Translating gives CATSRRTASTDTQYF. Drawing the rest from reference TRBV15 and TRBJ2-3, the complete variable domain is DAMVIQNPRYQVTQFGKPVTLSCSQTLNHNVMYWYQQKSSQAPKLLFHYYDKDFNNEADTPDNFQSRRPNTSFCFLDIRSPGLGDTAMYLCATSRRTASTDTQYFGPGTRLTVL.

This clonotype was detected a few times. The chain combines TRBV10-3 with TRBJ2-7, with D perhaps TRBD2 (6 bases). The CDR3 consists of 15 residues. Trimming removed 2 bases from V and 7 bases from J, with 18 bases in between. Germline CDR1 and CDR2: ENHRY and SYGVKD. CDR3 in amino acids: CAISEPLGDFEEQYF. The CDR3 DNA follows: TGTGCCATCAGTGAGCCCCTCGGGGACTTTGAAGAGCAGTACTTC.

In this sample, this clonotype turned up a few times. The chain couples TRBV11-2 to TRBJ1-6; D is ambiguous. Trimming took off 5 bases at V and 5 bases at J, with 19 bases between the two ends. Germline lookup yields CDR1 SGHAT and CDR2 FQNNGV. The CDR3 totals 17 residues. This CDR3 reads CASSPVPLGIDNSPLHF. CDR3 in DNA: TGTGCCAGCAGCCCCGTCCCGCTAGGGATAGATAATTCACCCCTCCACTTT.

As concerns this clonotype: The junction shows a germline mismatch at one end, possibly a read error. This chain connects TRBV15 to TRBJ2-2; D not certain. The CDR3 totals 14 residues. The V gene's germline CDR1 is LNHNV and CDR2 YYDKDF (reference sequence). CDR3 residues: CATSGQVNTGELFF. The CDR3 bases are TGTGCAACCAGTGGGCAGGTCAACACCGGGGAGCTGTTTTTT.

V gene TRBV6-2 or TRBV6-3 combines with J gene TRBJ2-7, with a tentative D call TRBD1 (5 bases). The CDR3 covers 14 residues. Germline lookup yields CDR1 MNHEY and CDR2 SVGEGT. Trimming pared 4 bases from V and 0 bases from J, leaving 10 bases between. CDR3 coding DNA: TGTGCCAGCAGTTGGGGCAGGACCTCCTACGAGCAGTACTTC. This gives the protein CASSWGRTSYEQYF.

CDR3 amino acids: CASSLHTIYSNQPQHF. CDR3 nucleotide sequence: TGTGCCAGCAGCTTGCACACAATTTATAGCAATCAGCCCCAGCATTTT. This sequence joins TRBV7-2 and TRBJ1-5; D not certain. CDR1 is SGHTA and CDR2 is FQGNSA in the germline V gene. The CDR3 contains 16 residues. Trimming removed 3 bases at V and 0 bases at J, with 12 bases between.

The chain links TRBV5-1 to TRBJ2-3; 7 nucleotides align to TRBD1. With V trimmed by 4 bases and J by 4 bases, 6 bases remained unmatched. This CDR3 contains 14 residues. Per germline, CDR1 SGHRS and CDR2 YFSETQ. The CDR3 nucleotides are TGCGCCAGCAGCGCTGACAGGGTCCCAGATACGCAGTATTTT. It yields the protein CASSADRVPDTQYF.

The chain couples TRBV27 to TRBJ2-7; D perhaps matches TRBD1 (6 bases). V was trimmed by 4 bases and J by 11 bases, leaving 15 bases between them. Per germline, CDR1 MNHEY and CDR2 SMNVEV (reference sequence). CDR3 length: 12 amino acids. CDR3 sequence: CASSSNRAKEYF. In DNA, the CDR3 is TGTGCCAGCAGTTCAAACAGGGCAAAGGAGTACTTC.

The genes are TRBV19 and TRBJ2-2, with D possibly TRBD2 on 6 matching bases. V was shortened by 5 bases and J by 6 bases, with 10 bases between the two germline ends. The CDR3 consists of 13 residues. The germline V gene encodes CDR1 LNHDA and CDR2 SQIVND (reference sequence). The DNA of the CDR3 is TGTGCCAGTAGTCTTGGGGAGGCCGGGGAGCTGTTTTTT. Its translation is CASSLGEAGELFF.

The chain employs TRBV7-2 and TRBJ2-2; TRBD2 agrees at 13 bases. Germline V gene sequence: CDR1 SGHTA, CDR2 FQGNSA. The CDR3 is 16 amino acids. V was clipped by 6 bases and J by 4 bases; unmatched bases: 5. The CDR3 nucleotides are TGTGCCAGCAGATCACTAGCGGGAGGGAGCACCGGGGAGCTGTTTTTT. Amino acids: CASRSLAGGSTGELFF.

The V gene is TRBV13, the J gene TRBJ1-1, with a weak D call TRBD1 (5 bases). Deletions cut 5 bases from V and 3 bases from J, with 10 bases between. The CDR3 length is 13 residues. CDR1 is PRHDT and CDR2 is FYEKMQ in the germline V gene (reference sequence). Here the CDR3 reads CASSRGGYTEAFF. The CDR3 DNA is TGTGCCAGCAGCCGGGGCGGGTACACTGAAGCTTTCTTT.

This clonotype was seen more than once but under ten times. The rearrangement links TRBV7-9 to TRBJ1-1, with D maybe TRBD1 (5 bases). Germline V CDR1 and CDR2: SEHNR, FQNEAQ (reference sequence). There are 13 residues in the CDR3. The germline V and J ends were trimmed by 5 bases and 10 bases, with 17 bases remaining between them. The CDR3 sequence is CASSPTSLGGAFF. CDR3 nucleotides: TGTGCCAGCAGCCCTACCTCCCTCGGGGGAGCTTTCTTT.

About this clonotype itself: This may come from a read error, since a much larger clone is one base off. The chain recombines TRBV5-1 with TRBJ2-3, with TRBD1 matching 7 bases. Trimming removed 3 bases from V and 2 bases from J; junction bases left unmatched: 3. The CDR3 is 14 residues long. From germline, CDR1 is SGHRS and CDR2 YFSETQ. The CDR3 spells CASSSGTVTDTQYF. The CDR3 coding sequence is TGCGCCAGCAGCTCCGGGACAGTCACAGATACGCAGTATTTT.

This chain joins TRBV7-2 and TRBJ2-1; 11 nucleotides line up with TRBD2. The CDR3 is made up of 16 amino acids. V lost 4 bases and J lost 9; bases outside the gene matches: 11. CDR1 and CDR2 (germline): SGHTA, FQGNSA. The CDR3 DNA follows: TGTGCCAGCAGCTCACCGAGACTAGCGGGGAGGGGTGAGCAGTTCTTC. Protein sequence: CASSSPRLAGRGEQFF.